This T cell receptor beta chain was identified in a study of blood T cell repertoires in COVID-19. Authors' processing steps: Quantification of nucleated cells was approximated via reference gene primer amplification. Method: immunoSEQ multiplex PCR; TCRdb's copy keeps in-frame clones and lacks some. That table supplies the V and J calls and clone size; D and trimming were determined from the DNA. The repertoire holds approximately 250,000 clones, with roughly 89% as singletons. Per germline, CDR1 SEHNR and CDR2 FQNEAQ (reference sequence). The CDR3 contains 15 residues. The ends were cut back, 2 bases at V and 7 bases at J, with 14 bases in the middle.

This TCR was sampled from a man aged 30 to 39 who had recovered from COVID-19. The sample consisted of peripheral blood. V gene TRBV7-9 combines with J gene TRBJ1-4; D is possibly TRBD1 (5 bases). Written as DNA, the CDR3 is TGTGCCAGCAGCTTACAGGGAGGGGCAATTGAAAAACTGTTTTTT. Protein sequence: CASSLQGGAIEKLFF.